These 9 T cell receptor beta chains originate from one sample sequenced in a study of shared clonotypes between healthy human individuals. The table came from immunoSEQ multiplex PCR; TCRdb's copy has only in-frame clones and leaves some out. Of about 480,000 clones detected, approximately 79% appear once; the ten largest clones hold over 10%. Material for sequencing was PBMCs. Every receptor here comes from a woman in her 40s in good health. Some clones in this sample may be carry-over from other donors' samples.

The chain joins TRBV9 to TRBJ2-2; the D is unclear. V gave up 2 bases and J gave up 4 bases, with 6 bases separating them. Germline assignment: CDR1 SGDLS and CDR2 YYNGEE. The CDR3 runs to 13 residues. The CDR3: CASSVLGTGELFF. The CDR3 coding sequence is TGTGCCAGCAGCGTGCTAGGCACCGGGGAGCTGTTTTTT.

V is TRBV6-4 and J is TRBJ2-3; 12 nucleotides line up with TRBD2. Germline CDR1 is MRHNA and CDR2 is SNTAGT. This CDR3 contains 15 residues. With 5 bases clipped from V and 4 bases from J, the junction kept 4 bases outside the gene matches. The CDR3 region is CASSLTSGSADTQYF. Here the CDR3 DNA reads TGTGCCAGCAGTCTGACTAGCGGGAGCGCAGATACGCAGTATTTT.

This chain links TRBV5-1 with TRBJ2-7, with TRBD1 as a possible D gene (6 bases). Germline assignment: CDR1 SGHRS and CDR2 YFSETQ. The CDR3 length is 13 residues. V gave up 2 bases and J gave up 2 bases, with 8 bases separating them. The CDR3 DNA reads as TGCGCCAGCAGCTTACAGGGTCCCTACGAGCAGTACTTC. This gives the protein CASSLQGPYEQYF.

The rearrangement joins TRBV7-9 to TRBJ2-3; 7 bases fit TRBD1. Germline V CDR1 and CDR2: SEHNR, FQNEAQ (reference sequence). After removal of 0 bases from V and 4 bases from J, the junction contained 1 base not matched to a gene. This CDR3 contains 14 residues. CDR3 nucleotides: TGTGCCAGCAGCTTAGCCACAGGGGCAGATACGCAGTATTTT. It specifies CASSLATGADTQYF.

The genes are TRBV6-1 and TRBJ1-1, with D unresolved. The CDR3 is 16 residues long. The V end lost 0 bases, the J end lost 0 bases, and 11 bases lay between the germline ends. Germline V gene lookup returns CDR1 MNHNS and CDR2 SASEGT. The CDR3 DNA follows: TGTGCCAGCAGTGAAGCGTACAGACCTATGAACACTGAAGCTTTCTTT. It yields the protein CASSEAYRPMNTEAFF.

The V call is TRBV28, the J call TRBJ2-1; 14 bases align to TRBD2. The CDR3 covers 16 residues. CDR1 is MDHEN and CDR2 is SYDVKM in the germline V gene. Trimming at V came to 5 bases and at J to 7 bases, leaving 7 bases not matched to a gene. CDR3 DNA: TGTGCCAGCAGTAGGGGGACTAGCGGGAGACGTAATGAGCAGTTCTTC. This sequence encodes CASSRGTSGRRNEQFF.

This clone was counted at least ten times. The V call is TRBV4-2, the J call TRBJ1-1, with D unresolved. This CDR3 contains 15 residues. Germline V gene data show CDR1 as LGHNA and CDR2 as YNFKEQ. Trimming shortened V by 1 base and J by 1 base, and 10 bases separated the two germline ends. As DNA, the CDR3 is TGTGCCAGCAGCCAAGCGGTCGGGGAGAACACTGAAGCTTTCTTT. As protein: CASSQAVGENTEAFF.

The chain couples TRBV2 to TRBJ2-7; 8 bases align to TRBD2. After removal of 1 base from V and 4 bases from J, the junction contained 3 bases not matched to a gene. The CDR3 length is 14 residues. Looked up from germline, CDR1 is SNHLY and CDR2 is FYNNEI. The CDR3 loop is CASSEGLAIYEQYF. The DNA of the CDR3 is TGTGCCAGCAGTGAAGGACTAGCGATTTACGAGCAGTACTTC.

Only a few counts were recorded for this clone. The V gene is TRBV19, the J gene TRBJ2-1, with TRBD1 identical over 7 bases. The CDR3 runs to 13 residues. V trimming: 4 bases; J trimming: 5 bases; junction bases outside the gene matches: 2. The germline gives CDR1 LNHDA, CDR2 SQIVND (reference sequence). The DNA for the CDR3 is TGTGCCAGTAGTAAGGGACAGAACAATGAGCAGTTCTTC. Encoded protein: CASSKGQNNEQFF.